This passage covers 25 T cell receptor beta chains from one sample sequenced in a study of immune characterization of retroperitoneal liposarcoma. TCRdb independently ran MiXCR on the PCR reads; one entry per CDR3 protein. The sample contains around 20,000 distinct CDR3 sequences, about 35% of which appear only once. The sequencing input was blood. The receptors shown here come from a male donor with retroperitoneal liposarcoma.

The genes are TRBV7-3 and TRBJ2-1, with D unresolved. The CDR3 consists of 12 residues. The V and J ends lost 0 bases and 6 bases respectively, with 3 bases between them. Germline-derived CDR1 and CDR2 are SGHTA and FQGTGA. Here the CDR3 reads CASSLTTNEQFF. The DNA of the CDR3 is TGTGCCAGCAGCTTAACTACCAATGAGCAGTTCTTC.

The V call is TRBV6-1, the J call TRBJ2-1; maybe TRBD2 (5 bases). Gene TRBJ2-7 matches the end of the DNA better, so the J call may be wrong. Germline values: CDR1 MNHNS, CDR2 SASEGT. The CDR3 has 15 residues. The CDR3 is CASKTPSSEINEQYF. For the CDR3, the DNA is TGTGCCAGCAAGACCCCAAGTAGCGAGATCAATGAGCAGTACTTC.

This clonotype is labeled medium-sized (0.01 to 0.1%). The chain links TRBV12-5 to TRBJ2-5, with a weak D call TRBD1 (6 bases). The J call is uncertain, as TRBJ2-7 better fits the DNA end. The CDR3 spans 17 residues. Germline CDR1 LGHNT, CDR2 FRNRAP. As DNA, the CDR3 is TGTGCTAGTGCCATCTCGAAACCGGGACACGCGTCTAGCGAGCAGTACTTC. It codes for CASAISKPGHASSEQYF.

The V gene is TRBV27, the J gene TRBJ2-1; D is perhaps TRBD2 (6 bases). The CDR3 totals 15 residues. With 4 bases removed from V and 10 bases from J, the gap between germline ends came to 20 bases. CDR1 and CDR2 (germline): MNHEY, SMNVEV (reference sequence). The CDR3 reads CASSWVGGLPYEQFF. Written as DNA, the CDR3 is TGTGCCAGCAGTTGGGTTGGGGGGTTGCCCTACGAGCAGTTCTTC.

The CDR3 protein is CASSIGAPGGGYEQFF. The CDR3 DNA reads as TGTGCCAGCAGCATAGGGGCACCAGGGGGGGGCTACGAGCAGTTCTTC. The chain has TRBV7-2 and TRBJ2-1; D assignment may be TRBD1 or TRBD2 (7 bases each). V gave up 5 bases and J gave up 10 bases, with 24 bases separating them. The CDR3 runs to 16 residues. The V gene's germline CDR1 is SGHTA and CDR2 FQGNSA. Variable domain in full (rest from reference TRBV7-2 and TRBJ2-1): GAGVSQSPSNKVTEKGKDVELRCDPISGHTALYWYRQSLGQGLEFLIYFQGNSAPDKSGLPSDRFSAERTGGSVSTLTIQRTQQEDSAVYLCASSIGAPGGGYEQFFGPGTRLTVL.

The chain uses TRBV6-8 and TRBJ2-1; D uncertain. V dropped 2 bases and J dropped 10 bases, with 15 bases sitting between them. This CDR3 has 14 amino acids. From germline, CDR1 is MNHGY and CDR2 SAAAGT. The CDR3 loop is CASSYGRSSYEQFF. CDR3 DNA: TGTGCCAGCAGTTACGGCAGGAGCTCCTACGAGCAGTTCTTC.

This clonotype was observed a few times. The chain links TRBV11-1 to TRBJ2-1; 9 nucleotides align to TRBD1. V lost 8 bases, J lost 3 bases, and 14 bases stayed unmatched. The CDR3 totals 17 residues. Germline values: CDR1 SGHAT, CDR2 FQDESV (reference sequence). Here the CDR3 DNA reads TGTGCCAGCTCGAATAGAAAACAGGGGGCTCGCTACAATGAGCAGTTCTTC. Protein product: CASSNRKQGARYNEQFF.

This clonotype was detected once. The rearrangement joins TRBV27 to TRBJ1-2; D call uncertain. V lost 4 bases and J lost 4, with 13 bases in between. This CDR3 spans 14 amino acids. CDR1 and CDR2 (germline): MNHEY, SMNVEV (reference sequence). CDR3 sequence: CASSSDWTSYGYTF. The CDR3 DNA reads as TGTGCCAGCAGTTCTGATTGGACCAGCTATGGCTACACCTTC.

This clonotype has more than one count but fewer than ten. This chain connects TRBV6-1 to TRBJ2-1; D is unclear. Per the germline V gene, CDR1 is MNHNS and CDR2 is SASEGT. The CDR3 extends over 14 amino acids. V lost 8 bases and J 10 bases, leaving 21 bases between the germline ends. The CDR3, as DNA: TGTGCCAGCGAAACCTCGGAGCCTCCCTACGAGCAGTTCTTC. Its translation is CASETSEPPYEQFF.

This clonotype appeared many times. Here the CDR3 DNA reads TGTGCCAGCAGCCTAGCGGGCGACCTTCCCTACGAGCAGTACTTC. It is translated as CASSLAGDLPYEQYF. V gene TRBV6-2 or TRBV6-3 combines with J gene TRBJ2-7; 8 nucleotides agree with TRBD2. Losses at the gene ends were 6 bases for V and 2 bases for J; bases not matched to a gene: 9. From germline, CDR1 is MNHEY and CDR2 SVGEGT. This CDR3 comprises 15 residues.

By frequency in the sample, this clonotype is medium-sized. V usage is TRBV6-1 and J usage is TRBJ2-2, with TRBD1 as a possible D gene (5 bases). Germline V gene data show CDR1 as MNHNS and CDR2 as SASEGT. The CDR3 extends over 13 amino acids. The V gene lost 3 bases and the J gene lost 3 bases, with 5 bases spanning the gap. CDR3 coding DNA: TGTGCCAGCAGTGACAGGGACACCGGGGAGCTGTTTTTT. Residues: CASSDRDTGELFF.

The chain joins TRBV6-5 to TRBJ2-2, with 7 bases fitting TRBD1. J gave up 2 bases and V 6 bases, and 6 bases lay outside the gene matches. Germline loops: CDR1 MNHEY, CDR2 SVGAGI. The CDR3 consists of 15 residues. CDR3 in amino acids: CASSRTGSNTGELFF. The CDR3 coding sequence is TGTGCCAGCAGCAGGACAGGATCTAACACCGGGGAGCTGTTTTTT.

This clonotype counts as medium-sized (0.01 to 0.1%). The CDR3 spells CASSENEAFF. The CDR3 DNA reads TGTGCCAGCAGTGAAAATGAAGCTTTCTTT. V usage is TRBV6-1 and J usage is TRBJ1-1; D unresolved. The CDR3 sequence is 10 residues long. Trimming shortened V by 2 bases and J by 7 bases, and 2 bases separated the two germline ends. Germline V lookup: CDR1 MNHNS, CDR2 SASEGT.

This clonotype was counted a single time. The chain uses TRBV10-3 and TRBJ1-4; D unresolved. The CDR3 has 14 amino acids. The germline CDR1 and CDR2 sequences are ENHRY and SYGVKD. Trimming took 3 bases from V and 0 from J, leaving 5 bases between them. The CDR3 reads CAISDQATNEKLFF. The CDR3 DNA is TGTGCCATCAGTGATCAGGCAACTAATGAAAAACTGTTTTTT.

This clonotype was found many times. The gene calls are TRBV11-3 and TRBJ2-1; 11 bases map to TRBD2. Germline lookup yields CDR1 SGHNT and CDR2 YENEEA. The CDR3 consists of 14 residues. Trimming at V came to 5 bases and at J to 9 bases, leaving 6 bases not matched to a gene. The DNA for the CDR3 is TGTGCCAGCAGCGACCGGACTAGCGGGCTTGAGCAGTTCTTC. Translated: CASSDRTSGLEQFF.

The chain couples TRBV12-5 to TRBJ1-3, with D unclear. The V end was cut by 6 bases, the J end by 1 base, with 7 bases between. The CDR3 contains 13 residues. Germline CDR1 reads LGHNT; CDR2 reads FRNRAP. CDR3 amino acids: CASGFKSGNTIYF. For the CDR3, the DNA is TGTGCTAGTGGCTTTAAATCTGGAAACACCATATATTTT.

V is TRBV7-2 and J is TRBJ2-1; D is possibly TRBD1 (5 bases). The J call could be wrong; TRBJ2-7 is a better fit for the DNA end. Germline values: CDR1 SGHTA, CDR2 FQGNSA. This CDR3 contains 14 residues. The CDR3 region is CASSQSWGTDEQYF. The CDR3 coding sequence is TGTGCCAGCAGCCAATCTTGGGGCACAGACGAGCAGTACTTC.

This CDR3 reads CASSLEWRGGYTEAFF. In nucleotides, the CDR3 is TGTGCCAGCAGCTTAGAGTGGCGGGGGGGTTACACTGAAGCTTTCTTT. The genes are TRBV11-3 and TRBJ1-1; D might be TRBD1 (5 bases). The CDR3 is made up of 16 amino acids. Germline V gene lookup returns CDR1 SGHNT and CDR2 YENEEA. V lost 0 bases, J lost 3 bases, and 14 bases lay in between.

A note on this clonotype: The germline gene is not matched at one end of the junction; a read error may be the cause. The rearrangement links TRBV6-6 to TRBJ1-6; the match to TRBD1 covers 9 bases. The CDR3 is 17 amino acids. Per the germline V gene, CDR1 is MNHNY and CDR2 is SVGAGI (reference sequence). CDR3 DNA sequence: TGTGCCAGCAGTTACTCCCAGGGGGGGACAGGGCACCCACCCCTCAACTTT. Protein sequence: CASSYSQGGTGHPPLNF.

This clonotype is categorized as medium-sized. The V call is TRBV6-1, the J call TRBJ2-1; D might be TRBD1 (6 bases). The CDR3 is made up of 13 amino acids. Germline lookup yields CDR1 MNHNS and CDR2 SASEGT. Trimming cost V 5 bases and J 10 bases, with 15 bases left between them. The CDR3 protein is CASSSTGPYEQFF. CDR3 DNA: TGTGCCAGCAGTTCGACAGGACCCTACGAGCAGTTCTTC.

This clonotype was counted only a few times. The chain combines TRBV6-1 with TRBJ2-7; the D gene is possibly TRBD1 (6 bases). The DNA matches TRBJ2-5 better at its end, which makes the J call doubtful. From germline, CDR1 is MNHNS and CDR2 SASEGT. The CDR3 loop spans 15 amino acids. The CDR3 region has the DNA TGTGCCAGCAGCCCCACTAGGGGGAGTGTTGAGACCCAGTACTTC. It translates to CASSPTRGSVETQYF.

V gene TRBV4-3 combines with J gene TRBJ2-1; TRBD1 matches 7 bases. The junction had 9 bases not matched to a gene; V was cut back by 1 base and J by 0 bases. This CDR3 region has 18 residues. Germline CDR1 LGHNA, CDR2 YSLEER. The CDR3 region has the DNA TGCGCCAGCAGCCAAGGCCTGGGACAGCCGAGCTCCTACAATGAGCAGTTCTTC. Translated: CASSQGLGQPSSYNEQFF.

This clonotype was found a few times. The V gene is TRBV7-6, the J gene TRBJ2-1; D uncertain. This CDR3 has 12 residues. Germline V lookup: CDR1 SGHVS, CDR2 FNYEAQ. Trimming stripped 0 bases from V and 6 bases from J, with 3 bases between. The CDR3 DNA reads as TGTGCCAGCAGCTTAGCTCGCAATGAGCAGTTCTTC. It yields the protein CASSLARNEQFF. The full variable domain, in which reference TRBV7-6 and TRBJ2-1 provide the parts outside the CDR3, is GAGVSQSPRYKVTKRGQDVALRCDPISGHVSLYWYRQALGQGPEFLTYFNYEAQQDKSGLPNDRFSAERPEGSISTLTIQRTEQRDSAMYRCASSLARNEQFFGPGTRLTVL.

This chain uses TRBV12-5 with TRBJ2-5; 16 nucleotides align to TRBD2. J gave up 11 bases and V 0 bases, and 24 bases lay outside the gene matches. This CDR3 is 22 amino acids long. Per germline, CDR1 LGHNT and CDR2 FRNRAP. The CDR3 DNA is TGTGCTAGTGGTTTGGTATCCTGGTCCGGGACTAGCGGGGGGGGGGGTTGGAATGAGCAGTACTTC. Protein product: CASGLVSWSGTSGGGGWNEQYF.

This clonotype was found a few times. This rearrangement joins TRBV7-3 to TRBJ2-3; TRBD2 matches at 9 bases. The trim removed 5 bases at V and 0 bases at J, leaving 9 bases unmatched. Germline CDR1 and CDR2: SGHTA and FQGTGA. The CDR3 is 17 amino acids. The CDR3 coding sequence is TGTGCCAGCAGCGCCCTGACTAGCGGACGGAGCACAGATACGCAGTATTTT. It yields the protein CASSALTSGRSTDTQYF.